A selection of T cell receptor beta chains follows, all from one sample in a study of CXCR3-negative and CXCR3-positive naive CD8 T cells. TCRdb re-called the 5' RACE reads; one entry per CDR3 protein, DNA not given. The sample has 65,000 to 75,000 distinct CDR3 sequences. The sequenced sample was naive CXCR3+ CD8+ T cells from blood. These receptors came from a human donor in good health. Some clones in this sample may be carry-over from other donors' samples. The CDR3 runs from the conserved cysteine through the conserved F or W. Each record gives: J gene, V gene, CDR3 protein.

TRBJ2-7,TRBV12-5,CASGLVPYEQYF
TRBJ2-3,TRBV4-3,CASSHILLAGGTDTQYF
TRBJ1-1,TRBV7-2,CASSLVPGNTEAFF
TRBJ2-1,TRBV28,CASSLSENNEQFF
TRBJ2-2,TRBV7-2,CASSLGTGNTGELFF
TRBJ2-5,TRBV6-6,CASSYYVGSDETQYF
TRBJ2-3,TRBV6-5,CASSYSLAGASTDTQYF
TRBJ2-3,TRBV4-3,CASSPFAGGRDTQYF
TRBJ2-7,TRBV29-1,CSVELGGLDEQYF
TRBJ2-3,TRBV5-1,CASSSQQFLPHDTQYF